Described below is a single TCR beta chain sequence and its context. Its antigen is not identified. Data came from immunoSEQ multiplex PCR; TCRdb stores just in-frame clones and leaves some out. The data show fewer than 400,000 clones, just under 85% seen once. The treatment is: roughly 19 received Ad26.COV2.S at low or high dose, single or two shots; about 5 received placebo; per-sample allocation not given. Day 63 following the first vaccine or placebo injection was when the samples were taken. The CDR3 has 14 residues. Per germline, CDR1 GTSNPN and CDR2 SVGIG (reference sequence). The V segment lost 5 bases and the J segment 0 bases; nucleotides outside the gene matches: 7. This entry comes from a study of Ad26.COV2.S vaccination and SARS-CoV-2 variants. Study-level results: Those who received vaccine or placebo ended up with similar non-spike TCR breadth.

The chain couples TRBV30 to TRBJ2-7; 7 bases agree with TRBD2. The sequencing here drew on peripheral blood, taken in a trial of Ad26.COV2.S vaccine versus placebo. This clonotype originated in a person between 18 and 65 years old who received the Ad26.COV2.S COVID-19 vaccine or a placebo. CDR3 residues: CAWGRGGSSYEQYF. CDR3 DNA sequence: TGTGCCTGGGGGAGGGGCGGATCCTCCTACGAGCAGTACTTC.